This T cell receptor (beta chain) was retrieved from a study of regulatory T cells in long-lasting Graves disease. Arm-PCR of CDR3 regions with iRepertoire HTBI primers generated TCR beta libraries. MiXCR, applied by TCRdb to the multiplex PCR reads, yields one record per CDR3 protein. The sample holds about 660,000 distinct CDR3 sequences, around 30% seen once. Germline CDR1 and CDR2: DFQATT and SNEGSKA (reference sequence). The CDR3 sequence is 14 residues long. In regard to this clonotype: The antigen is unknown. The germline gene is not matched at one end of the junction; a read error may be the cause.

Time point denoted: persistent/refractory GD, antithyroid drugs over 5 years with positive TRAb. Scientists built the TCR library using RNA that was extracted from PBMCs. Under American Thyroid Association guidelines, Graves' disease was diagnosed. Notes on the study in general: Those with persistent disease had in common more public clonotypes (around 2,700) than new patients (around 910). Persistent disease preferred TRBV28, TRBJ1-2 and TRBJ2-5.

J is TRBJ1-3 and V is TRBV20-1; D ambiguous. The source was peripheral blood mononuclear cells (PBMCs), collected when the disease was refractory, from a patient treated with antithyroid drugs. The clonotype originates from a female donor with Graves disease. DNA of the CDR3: TGCAGTGCTAGAGACAGCAGATTCGGAAACACCATATATTTC. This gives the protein CSARDSRFGNTIYF.